Below, 21 T cell receptor beta chains from the same sample are listed, as sequenced in a study of shared clonotypes between healthy human individuals (dated by TCRdb to between 2020 and 2021). CD8 naive samples consisted of CD45RO-negative cells that were positively selected for CCR7, yielding a CD45RA+CCR7+ population without TemRA cells. Libraries were prepared through the immunoSEQ multiplex PCR assay. Not all clones reach the TCRdb copy of this immuneACCESS table, which keeps in-frame sequences only. Checked studies attribute under half of the gap to unresolved V genes and leave the rest unexplained. For this sample there are nearly 600,000 clones; 95% appear just once. The ten largest clones take up roughly 0.1% of the sample. Specimen: naive CD8+ T cells sorted from blood. The sample's cell subset or site, from its label and the paper: CD45RA+CCR7+. The receptor source for this set is a woman in her twenties or thirties in good health.

This rearrangement joins TRBV1 to TRBJ2-5; whether TRBD2, the table's D call, matches the DNA was not checked. TRBV1 has pseudogene status. The CDR3 length is 16 residues. The CDR3 reads CTSSQDGSSGSETQYF. The CDR3 nucleotides read TGCACCAGCAGCCAAGACGGGTCTAGCGGGAGTGAGACCCAGTACTTC.

The rearrangement links TRBV5-4 to TRBJ2-5, with a possible D match to TRBD2 (6 bases). V lost 4 bases, J lost 5 bases, and 12 bases lay in between. The CDR3 sequence is 13 residues long. Germline-derived CDR1 and CDR2 are SGHNT and YYREEE (reference sequence). The CDR3 spells CASSPEGWETQYF. CDR3 DNA: TGTGCCAGCAGCCCGGAGGGCTGGGAGACCCAGTACTTC.

For this clone: Other DNA sequences in this sample translate to the same CDR3. The V and J genes are TRBV19 and TRBJ2-7; D may be TRBD1 (6 bases). The CDR3 totals 15 residues. Trimming took off 1 base at V and 2 bases at J, with 12 bases between the two ends. Germline V gene sequence: CDR1 LNHDA, CDR2 SQIVND (reference sequence). CDR3 loop: CASSIGQGFAYEQYF. For the CDR3, the DNA is TGTGCCAGTAGTATAGGTCAGGGGTTCGCCTACGAGCAGTACTTC.

The chain is built from TRBV6-5 and TRBJ2-7, with no clear D. CDR1 is MNHEY and CDR2 is SVGAGI in the germline V gene. Trimming pared 0 bases from V and 0 bases from J, leaving 9 bases between. The CDR3 length is 15 residues. The CDR3 DNA follows: TGTGCCAGCAGTTACTCGATAGAGAGCTCCTACGAGCAGTACTTC. Amino acids: CASSYSIESSYEQYF.

The chain carries TRBV7-9 and TRBJ2-5, with 7 bases lining up with TRBD2. Germline values: CDR1 SEHNR, CDR2 FQNEAQ (reference sequence). Trimming removed 1 base from V and 2 bases from J; junction bases left unmatched: 4. This CDR3 comprises 15 residues. Here the CDR3 DNA reads TGTGCCAGCAGCTTAGTGGGGGGGAGTCAAGAGACCCAGTACTTC. Translating gives CASSLVGGSQETQYF.

The V and J genes are TRBV28 and TRBJ1-5; 8 bases agree with TRBD1. Germline V gene data show CDR1 as MDHEN and CDR2 as SYDVKM. V lost 5 bases and J lost 6; bases outside the gene matches: 9. The CDR3 totals 15 residues. CDR3 coding DNA: TGTGCCAGCAGTCCATCGGACAGGGTTGGTCAGCCCCAGCATTTT. Translated, it gives CASSPSDRVGQPQHF.

Comment on this clone: Other DNA sequences in the sample encode the same CDR3. This rearrangement joins TRBV28 to TRBJ2-7, with D hard to call. V was shortened by 3 bases and J by 2 bases, with 2 bases between the two germline ends. In germline, CDR1 is MDHEN, CDR2 SYDVKM. CDR3 length: 11 amino acids. CDR3 in amino acids: CASSFTYEQYF. In nucleotides, the CDR3 is TGTGCCAGCAGTTTTACCTACGAGCAGTACTTC.

J is TRBJ2-7 and V is TRBV19; D ambiguous. The germline V gene has CDR1 LNHDA and CDR2 SQIVND (reference sequence). The CDR3 sequence is 12 residues long. The germline V and J ends were trimmed by 5 bases and 3 bases, with 8 bases remaining between them. The CDR3 coding sequence is TGTGCCAGTAGTCTCGACGGCTACGAGCAGTACTTC. Translated: CASSLDGYEQYF.

This chain uses TRBV28 with TRBJ2-7; D gene ambiguous. V shed 3 bases and J shed 7 bases, with 10 bases lying between them. The V gene's germline CDR1 is MDHEN and CDR2 SYDVKM. This CDR3 has 12 residues. CDR3 DNA: TGTGCCAGCAGTTTCCCTGATGGGGAGCAGTACTTC. Its protein is CASSFPDGEQYF.

The table lists this clone with a count of one. The rearrangement uses TRBV5-8 and TRBJ2-7; D possibly corresponds to TRBD1 (7 bases). From germline, CDR1 is SGHTS and CDR2 YDEGEE. This CDR3 has 15 amino acids. The V end lost 3 bases, the J end lost 4 bases, and 17 bases lay between the germline ends. In DNA, the CDR3 is TGTGCCAGCAGCTCCGCGGGACAGACAAGATACGAGCAGTACTTC. This gives the protein CASSSAGQTRYEQYF.

This chain joins TRBV9 and TRBJ1-5, with D perhaps matching TRBD1 (6 bases). The germline V gene encodes CDR1 SGDLS and CDR2 YYNGEE. V lost 0 bases to trimming and J lost 6 bases, with 10 bases between them. CDR3 size: 14 residues. CDR3 DNA sequence: TGTGCCAGCAGCGTAGAGGGGGGAGCTCAGCCCCAGCATTTT. Residues: CASSVEGGAQPQHF.

This chain uses TRBV27 with TRBJ2-7; no reliable D call. V lost 0 bases and J lost 0, with 9 bases in between. Germline V gene sequence: CDR1 MNHEY, CDR2 SMNVEV (reference sequence). The CDR3 extends over 15 amino acids. The CDR3 spells CASSLSDHYSYEQYF. The CDR3 DNA reads TGTGCCAGCAGTTTATCGGACCATTACTCCTACGAGCAGTACTTC.

This clone was counted a few times. The V gene is TRBV19, the J gene TRBJ1-5; no clear D gene. V lost 5 bases and J lost 2, with 10 bases in between. The germline CDR1 and CDR2 sequences are LNHDA and SQIVND (reference sequence). This CDR3 region has 14 residues. The CDR3 loop reads CASSPRLGNQPQHF. The CDR3 DNA sequence: TGTGCCAGTAGTCCACGCTTGGGCAATCAGCCCCAGCATTTT.

Notes on this clone: The same CDR3 can be traced to other DNA sequences in this sample. This chain uses TRBV7-9 with TRBJ1-1, with D possibly TRBD1 on 5 matching bases. The V gene's germline CDR1 is SEHNR and CDR2 FQNEAQ (reference sequence). The V end was cut by 3 bases, the J end by 2 bases, with 13 bases between. This CDR3 region has 15 residues. CDR3 loop: CASSLGQGLNTEAFF. The CDR3 DNA follows: TGTGCCAGCAGCTTGGGGCAGGGACTAAACACTGAAGCTTTCTTT.

V gene TRBV10-3 combines with J gene TRBJ2-1; D is possibly TRBD2 (6 bases). CDR1 is ENHRY and CDR2 is SYGVKD in the germline V gene. There are 16 residues in the CDR3. Trimming shortened V by 6 bases and J by 1 base, and 16 bases separated the two germline ends. CDR3 protein: CAISSSPAGSYNEQFF. The CDR3 nucleotides read TGTGCCATCAGCTCCTCCCCGGCGGGATCCTACAATGAGCAGTTCTTC.

The chain recombines TRBV27 with TRBJ2-1, with 10 nucleotides matching TRBD2. CDR1 MNHEY and CDR2 SMNVEV come from the germline V gene (reference sequence). The CDR3 is 15 amino acids. Germline trimming cut 0 bases from V and 5 bases from J; bases unmatched to any gene: 1. The CDR3 region is CASSLSAGGDNEQFF. CDR3 in DNA: TGTGCCAGCAGTTTATCAGCGGGAGGGGACAATGAGCAGTTCTTC.

The chain carries TRBV4-1 and TRBJ2-5, with 7 bases lining up with TRBD1. The end of the DNA fits TRBJ2-7 better, so the J call may be wrong. Looked up from germline, CDR1 is MGHRA and CDR2 is YSYEKL. This CDR3 region has 17 residues. The CDR3 nucleotides read TGCGCCAGCAGCCAAGATCCCCGGACAGGCAAAACCTACGAGCAGTACTTC. It yields the protein CASSQDPRTGKTYEQYF.

This clone is a singleton in its sample. This chain uses TRBV19 with TRBJ2-3, with TRBD1 as a possible D gene (5 bases). The V gene lost 3 bases and the J gene lost 8 bases, with 9 bases spanning the gap. In germline, CDR1 is LNHDA, CDR2 SQIVND (reference sequence). CDR3 length: 12 amino acids. The DNA for the CDR3 is TGTGCCAGTAGTATCGACAGATTTACGCAGTATTTT. Protein: CASSIDRFTQYF.

The chain combines TRBV28 with TRBJ2-5; D is ambiguous. The CDR3 covers 15 residues. The germline V and J ends were trimmed by 3 bases and 1 base, with 12 bases remaining between them. The germline V gene has CDR1 MDHEN and CDR2 SYDVKM. CDR3 coding DNA: TGTGCCAGCAGTTTGGGGTTGCGGCCCCAAGAGACCCAGTACTTC. Translation: CASSLGLRPQETQYF.

This sequence joins TRBV6-1 and TRBJ2-2; D is unclear. This CDR3 is built from 13 residues. V was trimmed by 4 bases and J by 3 bases, leaving 6 bases between them. Looked up from germline, CDR1 is MNHNS and CDR2 is SASEGT. This chain's CDR3 is CASSVPYTGELFF. In nucleotides, the CDR3 is TGTGCCAGCAGTGTACCTTACACCGGGGAGCTGTTTTTT.

The rearrangement uses TRBV28 and TRBJ1-1; D is uncertain. The CDR3 is made up of 13 amino acids. The V gene lost 6 bases and the J gene lost 4 bases, with 12 bases spanning the gap. CDR1 and CDR2 (germline): MDHEN, SYDVKM. The CDR3 spells CASSLPGGTEAFF. CDR3 DNA: TGTGCCAGCAGCCTTCCGGGAGGCACTGAAGCTTTCTTT.